These 16 T cell receptor beta chains originate from one sample sequenced in a study of control samples from healthy donors and cancer patients. The repertoire was sequenced with immunoSEQ multiplex PCR; TCRdb's copy has only in-frame clones and lacks some. The sample lists 40,000 to 45,000 clones; 65% to 80% were seen once. The sample comprised formalin-fixed, paraffin-embedded tissue. These receptors originate from a male donor with melanoma.

The chain carries TRBV28 and TRBJ2-1; possible D gene TRBD2, 5 bases. V lost 7 bases and J lost 10, with 14 bases in between. The CDR3 has 12 amino acids. Per the germline V gene, CDR1 is MDHEN and CDR2 is SYDVKM. The CDR3 protein is CASNRLADEQFF. The DNA of the CDR3 is TGTGCCAGCAATCGGCTAGCTGACGAGCAGTTCTTC. The full variable domain, with the rest looked up from reference TRBV28 and TRBJ2-1, is DVKVTQSSRYLVKRTGEKVFLECVQDMDHENMFWYRQDPGLGLRLIYFSYDVKMKEKGDIPEGYSVSREKKERFSLILESASTNQTSMYLCASNRLADEQFFGPGTRLTVL.

The chain links TRBV6-5 to TRBJ2-1; no clear D gene. CDR1 is MNHEY, CDR2 SVGAGI, per germline. CDR3 size: 12 residues. V gave up 10 bases and J gave up 3 bases, with 10 bases separating them. CDR3 residues: CATRTDYNEQFF. The DNA of the CDR3 is TGTGCCACCCGGACGGACTACAATGAGCAGTTCTTC.

The chain uses TRBV18 and TRBJ2-3, with 10 bases lining up with TRBD2. This CDR3 comprises 16 residues. Trimming took 1 base from V and 5 from J; bases not matched to a gene: 6. CDR1 and CDR2 from the germline V gene are KGHSH and LQKENI. The CDR3 spells CASSPLLAGVGDTQYF. CDR3 bases: TGTGCCAGCTCACCACTCCTAGCGGGAGTTGGAGATACGCAGTATTTT.

The rearrangement joins TRBV6-6 to TRBJ1-1, with unresolved D. Trimming left V 5 bases short and J 5 bases short, with 12 bases between. Germline V gives CDR1 MNHNY, CDR2 SVGAGI (reference sequence). The CDR3 totals 13 residues. The CDR3 nucleotides read TGTGCCAGCAGTCCCCAGACGGGGACTGAAGCTTTCTTT. Its translation: CASSPQTGTEAFF.

This clone was found a few times. The rearrangement joins TRBV5-4 to TRBJ2-4; a possible D gene is TRBD1 (6 bases). This CDR3 is built from 17 residues. Trimming shortened V by 0 bases and J by 0 bases, and 13 bases separated the two germline ends. Germline CDR1 is SGHNT and CDR2 is YYREEE (reference sequence). For the CDR3, the DNA is TGTGCCAGCAGCTTGGGGTCAGGGGTTCTAGCCAAAAACATTCAGTACTTC. Protein sequence: CASSLGSGVLAKNIQYF.

A few counts support this clone. The gene calls are TRBV27 and TRBJ1-1; TRBD1 matches at 9 bases. Germline CDR1 and CDR2: MNHEY and SMNVEV (reference sequence). The CDR3 has 15 residues. J gave up 6 bases and V 6 bases, and 11 bases lay outside the gene matches. The CDR3 sequence: CASRGNGDRVAEAFF. CDR3 in DNA: TGTGCCAGCAGGGGAAATGGGGACAGGGTCGCTGAAGCTTTCTTT.

The gene calls are TRBV18 and TRBJ2-7; 9 nucleotides align to TRBD2. The germline V gene has CDR1 KGHSH and CDR2 LQKENI. With 2 bases clipped from V and 2 bases from J, the junction kept 4 bases outside the gene matches. CDR3 length equals 15 residues. The CDR3 coding sequence is TGTGCCAGCTCACCAGATAGCGGGAGACCCTACGAGCAGTACTTC. Amino acids: CASSPDSGRPYEQYF.

V is TRBV5-6 and J is TRBJ2-1, with D possibly matching TRBD1 (6 bases). Trimming removed 3 bases at V and 1 base at J, with 14 bases between. Germline V gene lookup returns CDR1 SGHDT and CDR2 YYEEEE. The CDR3 extends over 16 amino acids. The CDR3, as DNA: TGTGCCAGCAGCTCCATCCAGGGGTCATCCTACAATGAGCAGTTCTTC. This gives the protein CASSSIQGSSYNEQFF.

The table lists this clone with many counts. The V gene is TRBV11-3, the J gene TRBJ2-5; 7 bases fit TRBD2. Germline V lookup: CDR1 SGHNT, CDR2 YENEEA. The CDR3 sequence is 17 residues long. J gave up 2 bases and V 11 bases, and 20 bases lay outside the gene matches. The CDR3 region has the DNA TGTGCCGTCGGGGTCCTAGCGTGGGGGAGGGAGCAAGAGACCCAGTACTTC. Translated: CAVGVLAWGREQETQYF. Together with reference TRBV11-3 and TRBJ2-5, the CDR3 gives the full variable domain: EAGVVQSPRYKIIEKKQPVAFWCNPISGHNTLYWYLQNLGQGPELLIRYENEEAVDDSQLPKDRFSAERLKGVDSTLKIQPAELGDSAVYLCAVGVLAWGREQETQYFGPGTRLLVL.

This chain links TRBV19 with TRBJ2-1; 8 nucleotides align to TRBD1. Losses at the gene ends were 4 bases for V and 4 bases for J; bases not matched to a gene: 12. Per germline, CDR1 LNHDA and CDR2 SQIVND (reference sequence). The CDR3 extends over 17 amino acids. The CDR3 bases are TGTGCCAGTAGTACCCAAGCAGGGGGCGCGTCTTACAATGAGCAGTTCTTC. Translating it yields CASSTQAGGASYNEQFF.

Turning to this clone: The DNA is left out, because the CDR3 cannot be placed on it with certainty; the CDR3 is given as TCRdb lists it. The chain carries TRBV28 and TRBJ2-7; whether TRBD2, the table's D call, matches the DNA was not checked. Germline loops: CDR1 MDHEN, CDR2 SYDVKM. Counting both end residues, the CDR3 totals 19 amino acids. The CDR3: CASSTSGLAGVTSTYEQYF.

The chain uses TRBV28 and TRBJ2-2; 8 bases are shared with TRBD1. V shed 5 bases, J shed 6 bases, and the junction held 29 bases outside the gene matches. Germline CDR1 is MDHEN and CDR2 is SYDVKM. This CDR3 contains 22 residues. CDR3 sequence: CASSIIFGQGFRGSGSPGELFF. The CDR3, as DNA: TGTGCCAGCAGTATTATTTTCGGACAGGGTTTTAGGGGAAGTGGTTCTCCCGGGGAGCTGTTTTTT.

This clone was seen a handful of times. The chain combines TRBV2 with TRBJ2-3; a weak D match, TRBD2 (6 bases). The germline V and J ends were trimmed by 6 bases and 10 bases, with 14 bases remaining between them. CDR1 and CDR2 from the germline V gene are SNHLY and FYNNEI. CDR3 length equals 12 residues. For the CDR3, the DNA is TGTGCCAGCAGCGCCGGGCAGCGGGCGCAGTATTTT. Translated, it gives CASSAGQRAQYF.

The V gene is TRBV6-5, the J gene TRBJ2-2; no firm D call. Germline V gene data show CDR1 as MNHEY and CDR2 as SVGAGI. The CDR3 length is 14 residues. V dropped 2 bases and J dropped 3 bases, with 7 bases sitting between them. For the CDR3, the DNA is TGTGCCAGCAGTTACGCCCAATACACCGGGGAGCTGTTTTTT. Amino acids: CASSYAQYTGELFF.

The chain carries TRBV7-9 and TRBJ2-7; 8 positions agree with TRBD2. The CDR3 contains 15 residues. Germline values: CDR1 SEHNR, CDR2 FQNEAQ (reference sequence). With V trimmed by 0 bases and J by 3 bases, 4 bases remained unmatched. CDR3 sequence: CASSLAAGALYEQYF. In DNA, the CDR3 is TGTGCCAGCAGCTTAGCAGCGGGAGCTCTCTACGAGCAGTACTTC.

The DNA for the CDR3 is TGTGCCAGCAGCCGAGAAAGGACAGGGAACACTGAAGCTTTCTTT. Its translation is CASSRERTGNTEAFF. V and J are TRBV7-3 and TRBJ1-1; 7 nucleotides match TRBD1. Germline V gives CDR1 SGHTA, CDR2 FQGTGA. The length of the CDR3 is 15 residues. Germline trimming cut 5 bases from V and 1 base from J; bases unmatched to any gene: 7.